The 30 T cell receptor beta chains below come from one sample, sequenced in a study of T-cell reconstitution after alpha-beta-depleted transplantation in children. TCRbeta library construction was performed incorporating unique molecular identifiers. MiXCR, applied by TCRdb to the PCR reads, yields one record per CDR3 protein. The repertoire holds roughly 48,000 distinct CDR3 sequences, with about 5.7% as singletons. The sequences come from PBMCs, mostly from graft donor cells, collected 60 days after TCRalphabeta/CD19-depleted stem cell transplant. These receptors were taken from a female patient aged 2-9 years who had a stem cell transplant for aplastic anemia, so the T cells may come from the graft donor.

This chain joins TRBV2 and TRBJ1-5; TRBD1 matches at 8 bases. This CDR3 region has 13 residues. With 8 bases clipped from V and 7 bases from J, the junction kept 7 bases outside the gene matches. Germline CDR1 reads SNHLY; CDR2 reads FYNNEI. The CDR3 nucleotides are TGTGCCAGCCTGCAGGGGGCAGGGCAGCCCCAGCATTTT. Translated, it gives CASLQGAGQPQHF.

This clonotype was seen repeatedly, ten times or more. The chain recombines TRBV4-2 with TRBJ2-1; a weak D match, TRBD2 (6 bases). This CDR3 has 14 amino acids. The germline V gene encodes CDR1 LGHNA and CDR2 YNFKEQ. Trimming shortened V by 1 base and J by 5 bases, and 9 bases separated the two germline ends. The CDR3 DNA sequence: TGTGCCAGCAGCCAAGCCACGGGGGACAATGAGCAGTTCTTC. As protein: CASSQATGDNEQFF.

V and J are TRBV10-3 and TRBJ1-2, with D possibly being TRBD1 (6 bases). Trimming left V 0 bases short and J 4 bases short, with 15 bases between. CDR3 length: 16 residues. The germline gives CDR1 ENHRY, CDR2 SYGVKD. CDR3 amino acids: CAISESWGAPGYGYTF. In DNA form, the CDR3 reads TGTGCCATCAGTGAGTCCTGGGGGGCGCCTGGCTATGGCTACACCTTC.

This clonotype was counted many times. The genes are TRBV5-1 and TRBJ2-3; 8 bases fit TRBD2. Germline V gene lookup returns CDR1 SGHRS and CDR2 YFSETQ. The CDR3 has 14 amino acids. V lost 3 bases, J lost 5 bases, and 5 bases stayed unmatched. The CDR3 spells CASSSGGVGDTQYF. The CDR3 nucleotides read TGCGCCAGCAGCTCCGGGGGGGTAGGAGATACGCAGTATTTT. Looking up the rest from reference TRBV5-1 and TRBJ2-3 gives the full variable domain: KAGVTQTPRYLIKTRGQQVTLSCSPISGHRSVSWYQQTPGQGLQFLFEYFSETQRNKGNFPGRFSGRQFSNSRSEMNVSTLELGDSALYLCASSSGGVGDTQYFGPGTRLTVL.

This clonotype was detected many times. This chain links TRBV6-6 with TRBJ1-6, with TRBD1 matching over 7 bases. V lost 1 base, J lost 3 bases, and 6 bases stayed unmatched. CDR1 and CDR2 from the germline V gene are MNHNY and SVGAGI (reference sequence). The CDR3 length is 17 residues. This chain's CDR3 is CASSYWTGLSYNSPLHF. CDR3 nucleotides: TGTGCCAGCAGTTACTGGACAGGATTGAGCTATAATTCACCCCTCCACTTT.

CDR3 bases: TGCGCCAGCAGCTTGGCCCCCCGGGGGCCCTACTCTGGGGCCAACGTCCTGACTTTC. This gives the protein CASSLAPRGPYSGANVLTF. The V gene is TRBV5-1, the J gene TRBJ2-6; D possibly uses TRBD1 or TRBD2 (6 bases each). V lost 0 bases and J 0 bases, leaving 16 bases between the germline ends. The CDR3 spans 19 residues. The germline gives CDR1 SGHRS, CDR2 YFSETQ.

In this sample, this clonotype turned up many times. This chain links TRBV29-1 with TRBJ1-1, with a weak D call TRBD1 (6 bases). Germline loops: CDR1 SQVTM, CDR2 ANQGSEA. Trimming removed 0 bases from V and 0 bases from J, with 11 bases in between. The CDR3 spans 15 residues. The CDR3 coding sequence is TGCAGCGTTGAAGATCTTGGGGGCATGAACACTGAAGCTTTCTTT. Protein product: CSVEDLGGMNTEAFF.

This clonotype was seen ten or more times. The V gene is TRBV19, the J gene TRBJ2-1; 13 nucleotides align to TRBD2. V was pared by 4 bases and J by 10 bases, with 7 bases of the junction left unmatched. CDR1 is LNHDA and CDR2 is SQIVND in the germline V gene (reference sequence). The CDR3 spans 15 residues. The CDR3 is CASSTRTSGSGEQFF. In DNA, the CDR3 is TGTGCCAGTAGTACTCGGACTAGCGGGAGTGGCGAGCAGTTCTTC. Full variable domain (missing parts from reference TRBV19 and TRBJ2-1): DGGITQSPKYLFRKEGQNVTLSCEQNLNHDAMYWYRQDPGQGLRLIYYSQIVNDFQKGDIAEGYSVSREKKESFPLTVTSAQKNPTAFYLCASSTRTSGSGEQFFGPGTRLTVL.

The sample holds many counts of this clonotype. The gene calls are TRBV15 and TRBJ2-1; 10 nucleotides align to TRBD1. The V and J ends lost 5 bases and 5 bases, in that order; junction bases with no gene match: 9. CDR3 size: 16 residues. Germline V lookup: CDR1 LNHNV, CDR2 YYDKDF (reference sequence). CDR3 coding DNA: TGTGCCACCAGCCCCCGACAGGGGGCGGGGGACAATGAGCAGTTCTTC. Its protein is CATSPRQGAGDNEQFF.

This clonotype has a count of ten or more. The genes are TRBV7-2 and TRBJ1-1, with unresolved D. The CDR3 length is 15 residues. Trimming cost V 1 base and J 3 bases, with 12 bases left between them. Germline V gene data show CDR1 as SGHTA and CDR2 as FQGNSA. The CDR3 spells CASSLGLLSYTEAFF. The CDR3 nucleotides are TGTGCCAGCAGCTTAGGCCTTTTGTCATACACTGAAGCTTTCTTT.

This clonotype was picked up a small number of times. This rearrangement joins TRBV11-2 to TRBJ2-1, with 12 nucleotides matching TRBD2. The CDR3 totals 15 residues. V was pared by 6 bases and J by 6 bases, with 6 bases of the junction left unmatched. Germline-derived CDR1 and CDR2 are SGHAT and FQNNGV. CDR3 region: CASRLLAGGLNEQFF. The CDR3 nucleotides read TGTGCCAGCAGACTTCTAGCGGGAGGGCTCAATGAGCAGTTCTTC. The complete variable domain, with remaining parts taken from reference TRBV11-2 and TRBJ2-1, reads EAGVAQSPRYKIIEKRQSVAFWCNPISGHATLYWYQQILGQGPKLLIQFQNNGVVDDSQLPKDRFSAERLKGVDSTLKIQPAKLEDSAVYLCASRLLAGGLNEQFFGPGTRLTVL.

This clonotype was observed many times. The CDR3 loop is CASVRGTGGGQPQHF. DNA for the CDR3: TGCGCCAGCGTCCGAGGGACAGGGGGTGGGCAGCCCCAGCATTTT. The chain combines TRBV10-2 with TRBJ1-5; TRBD1 aligns across 11 bases. Unmatched junction bases numbered 10, after V lost 8 bases and J lost 7 bases. CDR3 length: 15 amino acids. Germline V gene sequence: CDR1 WSHSY, CDR2 SAAADI.

The genes are TRBV19 and TRBJ2-3, with D tentatively TRBD1 (5 bases). This CDR3 spans 17 amino acids. CDR1 is LNHDA, CDR2 SQIVND, per germline (reference sequence). Trimming cost V 4 bases and J 4 bases, with 21 bases left between them. CDR3 residues: CASSSSADTRGPDTQYF. The CDR3 nucleotides read TGTGCCAGTAGTAGTTCTGCGGACACCCGAGGTCCAGATACGCAGTATTTT.

This clonotype was picked up a small number of times. The CDR3 nucleotides are TGTGCCAGCAGTTTATTTCGAGAGACCCAGTACTTC. Protein sequence: CASSLFRETQYF. This chain uses TRBV28 with TRBJ2-5; no clear D gene. The CDR3 contains 12 residues. The germline V and J ends were trimmed by 1 base and 4 bases, with 4 bases remaining between them. The germline V gene has CDR1 MDHEN and CDR2 SYDVKM. Full variable domain (outside the CDR3, taken from reference TRBV28 and TRBJ2-5): DVKVTQSSRYLVKRTGEKVFLECVQDMDHENMFWYRQDPGLGLRLIYFSYDVKMKEKGDIPEGYSVSREKKERFSLILESASTNQTSMYLCASSLFRETQYFGPGTRLLVL.

The V and J genes are TRBV28 and TRBJ1-5; 7 positions match TRBD1. Per germline, CDR1 MDHEN and CDR2 SYDVKM. V trimming: 4 bases; J trimming: 7 bases; junction bases outside the gene matches: 4. CDR3 length: 13 residues. CDR3 loop: CASSSPRGQPQHF. CDR3 nucleotide sequence: TGTGCCAGCAGTTCCCCCAGGGGGCAGCCCCAGCATTTT.

A few counts support this clonotype. CDR3 DNA: TGTGCCAGCAGCCAAGCTCCCGGGGGAGGAGAGACCCAGTACTTC. It translates to CASSQAPGGGETQYF. The V gene is TRBV3-1, the J gene TRBJ2-5; a weak D match, TRBD2 (6 bases). Trimming stripped 1 base from V and 4 bases from J, with 13 bases between. Germline assignment: CDR1 LGHDT and CDR2 YNNKEL (reference sequence). The CDR3 covers 15 residues.

This clonotype was recorded many times. The gene calls are TRBV7-2 and TRBJ1-1; D gene unclear. Trimming pared 5 bases from V and 2 bases from J, leaving 18 bases between. Per the germline V gene, CDR1 is SGHTA and CDR2 is FQGNSA. The CDR3 length is 16 residues. The CDR3 region has the DNA TGTGCCAGCAGCCCTAGCGCGACGACACCAAACACTGAAGCTTTCTTT. It translates to CASSPSATTPNTEAFF.

This clonotype was detected ten times or more. The chain is built from TRBV5-1 and TRBJ2-7; 14 nucleotides line up with TRBD2. The V gene end was trimmed by 3 bases and the J gene end by 3 bases; junction bases not matched to a gene: 2. Germline lookup yields CDR1 SGHRS and CDR2 YFSETQ. This CDR3 region has 15 residues. CDR3 protein: CASSWTSGGLYEQYF. DNA of the CDR3: TGCGCCAGCAGCTGGACTAGCGGGGGGCTCTACGAGCAGTACTTC.

At least ten counts were recorded for this clonotype. The chain combines TRBV27 with TRBJ2-1; 11 bases align to TRBD2. The V segment lost 6 bases and the J segment 1 base; nucleotides outside the gene matches: 2. CDR1 and CDR2 from the germline V gene are MNHEY and SMNVEV (reference sequence). This CDR3 contains 15 residues. CDR3 in DNA: TGTGCCAGCAGCCGACTAGCGGGATCCTACAATGAGCAGTTCTTC. Translating gives CASSRLAGSYNEQFF.

This clonotype was picked up many times. V gene TRBV5-1 combines with J gene TRBJ2-5, with 11 bases that match TRBD2. The CDR3 spans 15 residues. Trimming took 4 bases from V and 4 from J; bases not matched to a gene: 6. CDR1 is SGHRS and CDR2 is YFSETQ in the germline V gene. CDR3 residues: CASSVSGRAGETQYF. DNA of the CDR3: TGCGCCAGCAGCGTTAGCGGGAGGGCCGGAGAGACCCAGTACTTC.

CDR3 DNA: TGTGCCAGCAGCCCCGGGACAGGGGGGAATGAAAAACTGTTTTTT. It codes for CASSPGTGGNEKLFF. The rearrangement joins TRBV9 to TRBJ1-4, with 11 positions matching TRBD1. Germline CDR1 reads SGDLS; CDR2 reads YYNGEE. With V trimmed by 4 bases and J by 5 bases, 4 bases remained unmatched. The CDR3 has 15 residues.

This clonotype has a count of ten or more. V gene TRBV5-1 combines with J gene TRBJ1-3, with 8 bases matching TRBD1. This CDR3 is 16 amino acids long. Trimming at V came to 4 bases and at J to 2 bases, leaving 8 bases not matched to a gene. From germline, CDR1 is SGHRS and CDR2 YFSETQ. Written as DNA, the CDR3 is TGCGCCAGCAGCCTGGGACAGGAACGGGCTGGAAACACCATATATTTT. Protein: CASSLGQERAGNTIYF.

This clonotype appeared many times. This chain links TRBV20-1 with TRBJ1-2; D remains ambiguous. This CDR3 is built from 14 residues. Germline CDR1 is DFQATT and CDR2 is SNEGSKA (reference sequence). V was shortened by 3 bases and J by 4 bases, with 15 bases between the two germline ends. CDR3 sequence (DNA): TGCAGTGCTAGTTCTACGCCAAAGGGCTATGGCTACACCTTC. This sequence encodes CSASSTPKGYGYTF.

This clonotype was observed a handful of times. V usage is TRBV20-1 and J usage is TRBJ1-2; D remains unclear. V shed 3 bases and J shed 3 bases, with 5 bases lying between them. CDR1 and CDR2 (germline): DFQATT, SNEGSKA (reference sequence). This CDR3 is built from 11 residues. As DNA, the CDR3 is TGCAGTGCTAGCAGGCACTATGGCTACACCTTC. It is translated as CSASRHYGYTF.

This clonotype was seen repeatedly, ten times or more. The CDR3 DNA reads as TGCAGTGCTAGATCTGGGACGCGCACTGAAGCTTTCTTT. Translating it yields CSARSGTRTEAFF. V gene TRBV20-1 combines with J gene TRBJ1-1; maybe TRBD1 (5 bases). Germline assignment: CDR1 DFQATT and CDR2 SNEGSKA (reference sequence). Trimming took off 2 bases at V and 4 bases at J, with 11 bases between the two ends. The length of the CDR3 is 13 residues.

This clonotype appeared many times. The rearrangement uses TRBV20-1 and TRBJ1-6; TRBD1 is a possible D gene (6 bases). The germline V gene encodes CDR1 DFQATT and CDR2 SNEGSKA (reference sequence). The germline V and J ends were trimmed by 5 bases and 1 base, with 12 bases remaining between them. This CDR3 contains 15 residues. The CDR3 sequence: CSARRGGSYNSPLHF. CDR3 coding DNA: TGCAGTGCTCGGAGAGGGGGGTCCTATAATTCACCCCTCCACTTT.

This clonotype was recorded many times. CDR3 in amino acids: CASRSSYSNTGELFF. CDR3 nucleotides: TGTGCCAGCAGGTCTAGTTACAGTAACACCGGGGAGCTGTTTTTT. This sequence joins TRBV7-9 and TRBJ2-2; D remains ambiguous. The germline CDR1 and CDR2 sequences are SEHNR and FQNEAQ (reference sequence). The V and J ends lost 6 bases and 2 bases respectively, with 13 bases between them. The CDR3 extends over 15 amino acids.

This clonotype has a count of ten or more. The chain couples TRBV20-1 to TRBJ2-5; D is uncertain. The CDR3 extends over 12 amino acids. Germline-derived CDR1 and CDR2 are DFQATT and SNEGSKA (reference sequence). V was trimmed by 1 base and J by 4 bases, leaving 7 bases between them. CDR3 amino acids: CSARAVGETQYF. The CDR3 DNA sequence: TGCAGTGCTAGAGCGGTTGGAGAGACCCAGTACTTC.

This clonotype was detected many times. The chain is built from TRBV28 and TRBJ2-1; 7 nucleotides align to TRBD2. CDR1 MDHEN and CDR2 SYDVKM come from the germline V gene. The CDR3 has 16 amino acids. The V segment lost 6 bases and the J segment 4 bases; nucleotides outside the gene matches: 12. CDR3 nucleotide sequence: TGTGCCAGCAGCCTAATTACTAGCGATTCGTACAATGAGCAGTTCTTC. It yields the protein CASSLITSDSYNEQFF.

This clonotype came up many times. This chain links TRBV15 with TRBJ2-7, with D perhaps TRBD1 or TRBD2 (5 bases each). CDR3 length: 15 residues. The germline V gene has CDR1 LNHNV and CDR2 YYDKDF (reference sequence). V lost 0 bases to trimming and J lost 3 bases, with 12 bases between them. The CDR3 bases are TGTGCCACCAGCAGAGATCCGGGGCGAAGCTACGAGCAGTACTTC. Its translation: CATSRDPGRSYEQYF.